Sequencing of this T cell receptor beta chain was carried out in a study of blood T cell repertoires in COVID-19. The CDR3 is made up of 14 amino acids. V dropped 1 base and J dropped 8 bases, with 9 bases sitting between them. Germline loops: CDR1 ENHRY, CDR2 SYGVKD. TCRdb keeps only in-frame clones here, not all; method: immunoSEQ multiplex PCR. This sample yields about 420,000 clones, of which roughly 89% are seen a single time; roughly 0.76% belongs to the top ten. During active infection, Seattle patients enrolled and were then monitored through disease. This clonotype was obtained from a man in his late teens or twenties with COVID-19, enrolled during active disease. This chain connects TRBV10-3 to TRBJ1-6, with D possibly being TRBD1 (6 bases). Sequencing was carried out using peripheral blood. The CDR3 DNA sequence: TGTGCCATCAGTGAGTTGGGGGCGGATTCACCCCTCCACTTT. Translating gives CAISELGADSPLHF.